The present T cell receptor (beta chain) was sequenced within a study of blood T cell repertoires in COVID-19. The CDR3 totals 14 residues. Germline values: CDR1 MNHNS, CDR2 SASEGT. After removal of 4 bases from V and 3 bases from J, the junction contained 3 bases not matched to a gene. Only in-frame clones appear in the TCRdb table, and some are missing; sequencing was by immunoSEQ multiplex PCR. The sample consists of around 240,000 clones, around 83% of them appearing once. The sequence was collected from a woman in her forties or fifties with acute or convalescent COVID-19. This sequence joins TRBV6-1 and TRBJ2-5, with TRBD2 matching 9 bases. The sample taken for sequencing was peripheral blood. The CDR3 coding sequence is TGTGCCAGCAGTGGGTCTAGCGGGGAAGAGACCCAGTACTTC. This translates into CASSGSSGEETQYF.